Sequencing of this TCR beta chain was carried out in a study of T cells in Graves' hyperthyroidism and ophthalmopathy. The study's findings and limits: The blood repertoire included most of the expanded thyroid clonotypes above 0.001.

Stable Graves' hyperthyroidism meant no ophthalmopathy progression within 18 months. Researchers amplified the TCR beta CDR3 regions from RNA transcripts. The TCR CDR3 first-round RT-PCR relied on the HTBI primer set. MiXCR, run by TCRdb on the multiplex PCR reads, gives a single entry per CDR3 protein. The table records a few hundred thousand distinct CDR3 sequences, under 25% of them present only once. V was trimmed by 5 bases and J by 7 bases, leaving 17 bases between them. Germline V gene sequence: CDR1 SGHTA, CDR2 FQGNSA. This CDR3 has 14 amino acids. Concerning this clonotype itself: Antigen unknown.

The V call is TRBV7-2, the J call TRBJ1-2; perhaps TRBD1 as D (5 bases). The receptor comes from a man between 18 and 29 years old with Graves' hyperthyroidism. The specimen was blood. CDR3 bases: TGTGCCAGCAGCCCGGGCGGGGGTTGGAGTGGCTACACCTTC. Its protein is CASSPGGGWSGYTF.